This paragraph reports one T cell receptor (beta chain). The sample belongs to a study of blood T cell repertoires in COVID-19. Per germline, CDR1 MNHEY and CDR2 SVGEGT. V lost 6 bases, J lost 4 bases, and 16 bases stayed unmatched. The CDR3 covers 17 residues. The assay was immunoSEQ multiplex PCR, and TCRdb's table has in-frame clones only and misses some. The sample shows about 320,000 clones, about 88% of them seen only once. The chain employs TRBV6-2 or TRBV6-3 and TRBJ1-2, with 8 bases identical to TRBD1. The receptor was isolated from a man in his 60s who had recovered from COVID-19. Specimen: PBMCs or T cells enriched from blood (not recorded which). This CDR3 reads CASSYGVGDRIVYGYTF. The DNA for the CDR3 is TGTGCCAGCAGCTATGGGGTCGGGGACAGGATCGTCTATGGCTACACCTTC.